This is a list of T cell receptor beta chains from one sample in a study of blood T cells in healthy people across ages. TCRdb re-called the 5' RACE reads through MiXCR, storing one row per CDR3 protein. The table includes more than 1 million distinct CDR3 sequences, roughly 45% detected once. The sample consisted of blood. The receptors here all came from a woman aged 60-75 years in good health. The CDR3 runs from the conserved cysteine through the conserved F or W.

>TRBV2|TRBJ2-5
CASIAGGQEAQYF
>TRBV5-1|TRBJ2-7
CASSYRANYEQYF
>TRBV20-1|TRBJ2-5
CSAARTWEETQYF
>TRBV11-2|TRBJ2-1
CASSSLAGGGFHEQFF
>TRBV7-8|TRBJ1-2
CASSPTEAQTLYGYTF
>TRBV10-3|TRBJ1-4
CAISGVLGEKLFF
>TRBV27|TRBJ2-1
CASSFLGPYNEQFF
>TRBV24-1|TRBJ1-1
CATSDIGGIEAFF
>TRBV9|TRBJ1-5
CASSGGQGGYNQPQHF
>TRBV25-1|NA
CASSDLTRDSVYEQYF
>TRBV3-1|NA
CASSQGRGSETQFF
>TRBV9|TRBJ2-3
CASSVGGRTDAQYF
>TRBV14|TRBJ2-7
CASSPLGLAGHYEQYF
>TRBV27|TRBJ1-6
CASSFDPRDSPLHF
>TRBV5-4|TRBJ2-5
CASSRGGSNLETQYF
>TRBV24-1|TRBJ1-1
CATSDLRGTGGAFF
>TRBV10-3|TRBJ1-1
CAIREGVVNTEAFF
>TRBV5-1|TRBJ2-5
CASSMTGNQGTQYF
>TRBV24-1|TRBJ2-7
CATAQGNSYEQYF
>TRBV21-1|NA
CASSKEFWDNFYEQYF
>TRBV29-1|TRBJ1-1
CSVDRDRVTEAFF
>TRBV2|TRBJ2-6
CASSRDALSGANVLTF
>TRBV12-3/TRBV12-4|NA
CASSPDPSGRVYEQYF
>TRBV6-5|TRBJ2-5
CASSYSLPVQETQYF
>TRBV10-2|TRBJ2-7
CASSERSFSYEQYF
>TRBV28|TRBJ1-1
CASSLRTVAYTEAFF
>TRBV6-5|TRBJ2-3
CASSYYERGDTQYF
>TRBV11-2|TRBJ1-5
CASSLGQGTYSNQPQHF
>TRBV14|TRBJ2-3
CASSQNRVGGTDTQYF
>TRBV30|TRBJ2-7
CAWSGQYEQYF
>TRBV28|TRBJ2-7
CASSSSSPGRASTYEQYF
>TRBV12-3/TRBV12-4|TRBJ1-2
CASCRGGDRNYGYTF
>TRBV6-1|TRBJ2-2
CASSEAPGITGELFF
>TRBV29-1|TRBJ2-7
CSVEGQGRDEQYF
>TRBV11-2|NA
CASSFDRDYYEQYF
>TRBV10-3|TRBJ1-1
CAIARTGDTEAFF
>TRBV20-1|TRBJ2-1
CSAQPTSGNYNEQFF
>TRBV21-1|TRBJ2-1
CASRTLGGGYNEQFF
>TRBV27|TRBJ2-1
CASSLSPPGGLYNEQFF
>TRBV29-1|TRBJ2-4
CSVRESLAKNIQYF
>TRBV6-5|NA
CAGSYTGYETQYF
>TRBV11-2|TRBJ1-2
CASRRPGVQGGYGYTF
>TRBV29-1|TRBJ2-3
CSGKQGLYADTRYF
>TRBV27|TRBJ2-5
CASTPLWTGKETQYF
>TRBV20-1|TRBJ2-3
CSRRGGDTQYF
>TRBV10-3|TRBJ1-6
CAISEGSAPGPLHF
>TRBV4-2|TRBJ1-2
CASSPTRTGTNRRTYGYTF
>TRBV20-1|TRBJ2-7
CSARALELAGGPLEQYF
>TRBV24-1|TRBJ2-3
CATSVGGGDTQYF
>TRBV7-2|TRBJ2-6
CASSLQTGYGANVLTF
>TRBV2|TRBJ1-1
CASMPMGQSGRGTEAFF